One and the same sample provided the 19 T cell receptor beta chains below, sequenced in a study of blood T cell repertoires in COVID-19. Method: immunoSEQ multiplex PCR; TCRdb's copy keeps in-frame clones and lacks some. Among under 130,000 clones listed, less than 80% were seen once. Sequencing was done on a sample of peripheral blood. The receptors were sampled from an older man with active or convalescent COVID-19.

The V gene is TRBV19, the J gene TRBJ1-5; D remains ambiguous. The germline V gene has CDR1 LNHDA and CDR2 SQIVND (reference sequence). This CDR3 contains 16 residues. The V and J ends lost 3 bases and 2 bases respectively, with 14 bases between them. The CDR3 DNA is TGTGCCAGTAGTATCTTCGGGTCAGTGGGCAATCAGCCCCAGCATTTT. Translation gives CASSIFGSVGNQPQHF.

The J gene is TRBJ1-1, the V gene TRBV11-2; TRBD1 agrees at 8 bases. V was pared by 5 bases and J by 0 bases, with 5 bases of the junction left unmatched. Germline loops: CDR1 SGHAT, CDR2 FQNNGV. CDR3 size: 15 residues. The CDR3 reads CASSPRQGMNTEAFF. Here the CDR3 DNA reads TGTGCCAGCAGCCCTAGACAGGGGATGAACACTGAAGCTTTCTTT.

The chain uses TRBV6-5 and TRBJ1-1; D is perhaps TRBD1 (5 bases). Germline CDR1 is MNHEY and CDR2 is SVGAGI. V lost 0 bases, J lost 6 bases, and 8 bases lay in between. CDR3 length: 13 residues. DNA for the CDR3: TGTGCCAGCAGTTACTCGTCGACAGCTGAAGCTTTCTTT. This encodes CASSYSSTAEAFF.

V gene TRBV11-2 combines with J gene TRBJ1-1; tentatively, D is TRBD1 (6 bases). Trimming removed 0 bases from V and 1 base from J, with 9 bases in between. There are 15 residues in the CDR3. Germline values: CDR1 SGHAT, CDR2 FQNNGV. For the CDR3, the DNA is TGTGCCAGCAGCTTAGACCGGGGGGCGAACACTGAAGCTTTCTTT. This gives the protein CASSLDRGANTEAFF.

This clone was seen a few times. This chain links TRBV19 with TRBJ1-5, with 12 positions matching TRBD1. Germline assignment: CDR1 LNHDA and CDR2 SQIVND (reference sequence). With 7 bases clipped from V and 4 bases from J, the junction kept 5 bases outside the gene matches. The length of the CDR3 is 15 residues. The CDR3: CASKGTGGGNQPQHF. CDR3 nucleotides: TGTGCCAGTAAGGGGACAGGGGGCGGGAATCAGCCCCAGCATTTT.

This clone was seen once. The chain carries TRBV10-3 and TRBJ1-1; 7 bases are a match to TRBD1. CDR1 ENHRY and CDR2 SYGVKD come from the germline V gene. V lost 0 bases and J lost 7; bases outside the gene matches: 2. The CDR3 totals 13 residues. The CDR3 DNA follows: TGTGCCATCAGTGAGTCAGGGGGCGGTGAAGCTTTCTTT. This gives the protein CAISESGGGEAFF.

V usage is TRBV5-6 and J usage is TRBJ1-1; 7 nucleotides match TRBD1. V was pared by 4 bases and J by 3 bases, with 6 bases of the junction left unmatched. The CDR3 sequence is 14 residues long. Per germline, CDR1 SGHDT and CDR2 YYEEEE. The CDR3 nucleotides are TGTGCCAGCAGCCTGAGGACAGGAGACACTGAAGCTTTCTTT. Residues: CASSLRTGDTEAFF.

CDR3 nucleotides: TGTGCCAGCAGCCGGGACAGGGGCGACTATGGCTACACCTTC. Translating it yields CASSRDRGDYGYTF. The J gene is TRBJ1-2, the V gene TRBV3-1 (or the pseudogene TRBV3-2); 10 bases are a match to TRBD1. Germline lookup yields CDR1 LGHDT and CDR2 YNNKEL (reference sequence). Germline trimming cut 4 bases from V and 3 bases from J; bases unmatched to any gene: 2. The CDR3 has 14 residues.

This chain uses TRBV28 with TRBJ2-2; the D is unclear. CDR3 length: 14 amino acids. Trimming took 2 bases from V and 6 from J, leaving 10 bases between them. Germline loops: CDR1 MDHEN, CDR2 SYDVKM. This chain's CDR3 is CASSLLISAGELFF. The CDR3 DNA is TGTGCCAGCAGTTTACTCATATCGGCCGGGGAGCTGTTTTTT.

This clone appeared many times. The genes are TRBV2 and TRBJ1-1; D uncertain. From germline, CDR1 is SNHLY and CDR2 FYNNEI. Trimming pared 8 bases from V and 1 base from J, leaving 11 bases between. The CDR3 runs to 13 residues. CDR3 in DNA: TGTGCCAGCCACTCAGAGGGGAACACTGAAGCTTTCTTT. Translated: CASHSEGNTEAFF.

V and J are TRBV2 and TRBJ2-3; TRBD2 aligns across 8 bases. CDR1 and CDR2 from the germline V gene are SNHLY and FYNNEI. The CDR3 is 15 amino acids. V lost 6 bases, J lost 1 base, and 6 bases stayed unmatched. CDR3 nucleotide sequence: TGTGCCAGCAGGGGGATCGGGGGGGGCACAGATACGCAGTATTTT. Protein sequence: CASRGIGGGTDTQYF.

V gene TRBV19 combines with J gene TRBJ1-2, with TRBD1 identical over 10 bases. Germline values: CDR1 LNHDA, CDR2 SQIVND (reference sequence). Trimming removed 7 bases from V and 4 bases from J; junction bases left unmatched: 9. This CDR3 comprises 15 residues. The DNA for the CDR3 is TGTGCCAGTATGACAGGGGGCATTGGTAGCTATGGCTACACCTTC. Protein sequence: CASMTGGIGSYGYTF.

The chain links TRBV2 to TRBJ2-3; the D gene is possibly TRBD2 (6 bases). Trimming cost V 6 bases and J 9 bases, with 13 bases left between them. Germline CDR1 SNHLY, CDR2 FYNNEI. This CDR3 has 12 amino acids. The CDR3 loop reads CASSARDWTQYF. DNA of the CDR3: TGTGCCAGCAGCGCTCGGGACTGGACGCAGTATTTT.

This sequence joins TRBV20-1 and TRBJ2-7; D unclear. Germline V gene sequence: CDR1 DFQATT, CDR2 SNEGSKA (reference sequence). This CDR3 spans 11 amino acids. Deletions cut 5 bases from V and 7 bases from J, with 12 bases between. CDR3 amino acids: CSAYGLREQYF. CDR3 bases: TGCAGTGCTTACGGTCTCCGGGAGCAGTACTTC.

DNA for the CDR3: TGTGCCAGCAGTGCGGGTCGGGACAGGGGACAGCCCCAGCATTTT. The encoded protein is CASSAGRDRGQPQHF. This chain joins TRBV27 and TRBJ1-5; 10 nucleotides line up with TRBD1. CDR1 and CDR2 from the germline V gene are MNHEY and SMNVEV (reference sequence). The CDR3 consists of 15 residues. The V and J ends lost 5 bases and 7 bases, in that order; junction bases with no gene match: 8.

The chain joins TRBV5-1 to TRBJ1-1; 8 nucleotides align to TRBD1. J gave up 0 bases and V 4 bases, and 14 bases lay outside the gene matches. The CDR3 spans 18 residues. Germline CDR1 SGHRS, CDR2 YFSETQ. Here the CDR3 reads CASSREPGQGRMNTEAFF. The CDR3 nucleotides are TGCGCCAGCAGCCGGGAGCCCGGACAGGGAAGGATGAACACTGAAGCTTTCTTT.

This rearrangement joins TRBV15 to TRBJ2-1; D might be TRBD2 (6 bases). The V and J ends lost 4 bases and 5 bases respectively, with 15 bases between them. The CDR3 loop spans 15 amino acids. Germline V gene lookup returns CDR1 LNHNV and CDR2 YYDKDF (reference sequence). CDR3 region: CATSKRGSGNNEQFF. The DNA of the CDR3 is TGTGCCACCAGCAAGCGCGGTAGCGGAAACAATGAGCAGTTCTTC.

This chain connects TRBV7-9 to TRBJ1-4; TRBD1 agrees at 7 bases. CDR3 length: 14 residues. V lost 6 bases, J lost 3 bases, and 4 bases stayed unmatched. Germline V gene sequence: CDR1 SEHNR, CDR2 FQNEAQ (reference sequence). CDR3 in amino acids: CASRRDSSNEKLFF. CDR3 bases: TGTGCCAGCAGACGGGACAGTTCTAATGAAAAACTGTTTTTT.

The CDR3 coding sequence is TGTGCCAGCAGTTCTATGGCGGTAAGCACTGAAGCTTTCTTT. The encoded protein is CASSSMAVSTEAFF. The rearrangement joins TRBV28 to TRBJ1-1, with D uncertain. The CDR3 extends over 14 amino acids. Trimming left V 4 bases short and J 4 bases short, with 13 bases between. Germline CDR1 MDHEN, CDR2 SYDVKM.